Below, 26 T cell receptor beta chains from the same sample are listed, as sequenced in a study of T-cell reconstitution after alpha-beta-depleted transplantation in children. Preparation of the TCRbeta library was carried out with unique molecular identifiers. TCRdb itself ran the PCR reads through MiXCR, one entry per CDR3 protein. This table has fewer than 500,000 distinct CDR3 sequences, about 40% appearing once. The sample here was PBMCs, taken before TCRalphabeta/CD19-depleted stem cell transplant. The origin of the receptors is a girl aged 2 to 9 with aplastic anemia, due to receive a stem cell transplant.

The chain links TRBV29-1 to TRBJ2-3, with TRBD2 identical over 13 bases. V was clipped by 5 bases and J by 4 bases; unmatched bases: 3. Per the germline V gene, CDR1 is SQVTM and CDR2 is ANQGSEA. The length of the CDR3 is 14 residues. CDR3 sequence: CSVILAGGADTQYF. The DNA of the CDR3 is TGCAGCGTTATACTAGCGGGAGGGGCAGATACGCAGTATTTT.

This clonotype was recorded at least ten times. The chain recombines TRBV5-1 with TRBJ2-1; a possible D gene is TRBD1 (6 bases). With 4 bases removed from V and 7 bases from J, the gap between germline ends came to 15 bases. The CDR3 has 14 amino acids. Germline V CDR1 and CDR2: SGHRS, YFSETQ. CDR3 residues: CASSATGSNNEQFF. The DNA for the CDR3 is TGCGCCAGCAGCGCGACAGGCTCTAATAATGAGCAGTTCTTC.

Remarks on this clonotype: The conserved final phenylalanine or tryptophan is absent from the CDR3, which likely points to a read error. The DNA is left out, because the CDR3 cannot be placed on it with certainty; the CDR3 is given as TCRdb lists it. This chain links TRBV29-1 with TRBJ2-1; the table assigns TRBD1, which was not confirmed against the DNA. The CDR3 region is 8 residues in length, termini included. CDR1 is SQVTM, CDR2 ANQGSEA, per germline. CDR3 in amino acids: CSVGPGEV.

The chain joins TRBV20-1 to TRBJ2-5, with TRBD1 matching 11 bases. CDR3 length: 14 residues. The germline V gene has CDR1 DFQATT and CDR2 SNEGSKA (reference sequence). The trim removed 0 bases at V and 5 bases at J, leaving 2 bases unmatched. The CDR3: CSAREGQGAETQYF. The CDR3, as DNA: TGCAGTGCTAGAGAAGGACAGGGGGCTGAGACCCAGTACTTC.

This clonotype was picked up many times. This chain uses TRBV10-3 with TRBJ2-7, with D possibly matching TRBD2 (6 bases). This CDR3 has 15 residues. The germline V gene has CDR1 ENHRY and CDR2 SYGVKD. V dropped 2 bases and J dropped 0 bases, with 11 bases sitting between them. The CDR3 region is CAISEGGTSSYEQYF. CDR3 nucleotide sequence: TGTGCCATCAGTGAGGGCGGGACGAGCTCCTACGAGCAGTACTTC.

The DNA for the CDR3 is TGTGCCTGGAAAGGAGAGGCGGTCTACAATGAGCAGTTCTTC. It encodes CAWKGEAVYNEQFF. The chain has TRBV30 and TRBJ2-1; D uncertain. Trimming cost V 4 bases and J 3 bases, with 13 bases left between them. This CDR3 is built from 14 residues. CDR1 and CDR2 (germline): GTSNPN, SVGIG (reference sequence).

This sequence joins TRBV4-2 and TRBJ2-7; D possibly corresponds to TRBD2 (5 bases). This CDR3 contains 14 residues. V was pared by 0 bases and J by 2 bases, with 8 bases between. Per germline, CDR1 LGHNA and CDR2 YNFKEQ. Here the CDR3 reads CASSQESGAYEQYF. DNA for the CDR3: TGTGCCAGCAGCCAAGAGAGCGGAGCCTACGAGCAGTACTTC.

V and J are TRBV7-9 and TRBJ2-1, with 8 bases fitting TRBD1. The CDR3 is made up of 15 amino acids. V lost 7 bases to trimming and J lost 8 bases; unmatched junction nucleotides: 13. Germline CDR1 reads SEHNR; CDR2 reads FQNEAQ (reference sequence). For the CDR3, the DNA is TGTGCCAGCACTAGGGTGAACAGGGGGATGGATGAGCAGTTCTTC. Protein product: CASTRVNRGMDEQFF.

The chain recombines TRBV20-1 with TRBJ1-1; D not resolved. The germline V gene has CDR1 DFQATT and CDR2 SNEGSKA (reference sequence). The CDR3 covers 15 residues. V was clipped by 0 bases and J by 5 bases, with 16 bases between them. CDR3 in amino acids: CSARDVPGYGTEAFF. DNA for the CDR3: TGCAGTGCTAGAGATGTTCCGGGCTACGGGACTGAAGCTTTCTTT.

J is TRBJ1-5 and V is TRBV20-1; no firm D call. In germline, CDR1 is DFQATT, CDR2 SNEGSKA (reference sequence). The CDR3 is 17 residues long. The V end was cut by 0 bases, the J end by 4 bases, with 19 bases between. CDR3 nucleotide sequence: TGCAGTGCTAGAGAGTCCCGGGGAATGCGGCGGAATCAGCCCCAGCATTTT. Protein product: CSARESRGMRRNQPQHF.

J is TRBJ2-6 and V is TRBV11-1; D gene ambiguous. The germline V gene encodes CDR1 SGHAT and CDR2 FQDESV (reference sequence). There are 20 residues in the CDR3. The V gene lost 4 bases and the J gene lost 6 bases, with 28 bases spanning the gap. CDR3 sequence reads: CASSSTEADKELLSANVLTF. CDR3 sequence (DNA): TGTGCCAGCAGCTCCACAGAAGCCGACAAGGAGCTGCTCTCGGCCAACGTCCTGACTTTC.

This clonotype was seen a few times. V is TRBV29-1 and J is TRBJ1-3; possible D gene TRBD1, 5 bases. This CDR3 is built from 13 residues. V lost 4 bases to trimming and J lost 0 bases, with 7 bases between them. Germline CDR1 reads SQVTM; CDR2 reads ANQGSEA. CDR3 loop: CSVGQSSGNTIYF. The CDR3 DNA is TGCAGCGTTGGACAGTCCTCTGGAAACACCATATATTTT.

The chain combines TRBV7-9 with TRBJ2-1; TRBD2 aligns across 12 bases. V shed 6 bases, J shed 1 base, and the junction held 1 base outside the gene matches. Germline CDR1 reads SEHNR; CDR2 reads FQNEAQ (reference sequence). This CDR3 is 15 amino acids long. CDR3 sequence (DNA): TGTGCCAGCAGACTAGCGGGGGGTTCCTACAATGAGCAGTTCTTC. Encoded protein: CASRLAGGSYNEQFF.

This clonotype was picked up many times. This chain connects TRBV12-3 or TRBV12-4 to TRBJ2-7; D call uncertain. This CDR3 is built from 14 residues. Trimming left V 1 base short and J 5 bases short, with 12 bases between. CDR3 nucleotide sequence: TGTGCCAGCAGTTTAGTAAGACTCGGTGACGAGCAGTACTTC. Translated, it gives CASSLVRLGDEQYF.

The chain carries TRBV28 and TRBJ2-2; the match to TRBD2 covers 10 bases. The germline CDR1 and CDR2 sequences are MDHEN and SYDVKM. This CDR3 is built from 18 residues. V shed 6 bases, J shed 4 bases, and the junction held 14 bases outside the gene matches. The CDR3 DNA sequence: TGTGCCAGCAGCCCCCTGGGAATAGCGGGGGGATCCACCGGGGAGCTGTTTTTT. As protein: CASSPLGIAGGSTGELFF.

This chain links TRBV29-1 with TRBJ2-1; D gene ambiguous. Per germline, CDR1 SQVTM and CDR2 ANQGSEA. Trimming removed 5 bases from V and 0 bases from J, with 11 bases in between. The length of the CDR3 is 14 residues. The CDR3 DNA sequence: TGCAGCGTTCCTAGGGCTAGCTCCTACAATGAGCAGTTCTTC. Protein sequence: CSVPRASSYNEQFF.

There are many counts of this clonotype. The V call is TRBV9, the J call TRBJ1-1; no clear D. V shed 0 bases and J shed 5 bases, with 14 bases lying between them. CDR1 is SGDLS and CDR2 is YYNGEE in the germline V gene. This CDR3 has 15 amino acids. The CDR3: CASSVAPSRGTEAFF. CDR3 in DNA: TGTGCCAGCAGCGTAGCCCCATCTAGAGGGACTGAAGCTTTCTTT.

The J gene is TRBJ2-7, the V gene TRBV20-1; 8 bases are shared with TRBD2. V lost 2 bases to trimming and J lost 3 bases; unmatched junction nucleotides: 9. Germline loops: CDR1 DFQATT, CDR2 SNEGSKA (reference sequence). CDR3 length: 15 amino acids. The CDR3 DNA reads TGCAGTGCTAGACTAGCGGGTGCAGCGGGCTACGAGCAGTACTTC. Amino acids: CSARLAGAAGYEQYF.

The J gene is TRBJ2-1, the V gene TRBV6-5, with 9 nucleotides matching TRBD2. With V trimmed by 4 bases and J by 7 bases, 8 bases remained unmatched. There are 15 residues in the CDR3. Germline-derived CDR1 and CDR2 are MNHEY and SVGAGI. CDR3 sequence: CASSSAGGAYNEQFF. The CDR3 DNA is TGTGCCAGCAGTTCTGCGGGAGGGGCGTATAATGAGCAGTTCTTC.

This chain connects TRBV28 to TRBJ1-2; possibly TRBD1 for D (6 bases). V was pared by 4 bases and J by 4 bases, with 19 bases between. Germline CDR1 and CDR2: MDHEN and SYDVKM. The CDR3 extends over 16 amino acids. CDR3 sequence reads: CASSSLQAGEAYGYTF. CDR3 DNA: TGTGCCAGCAGTTCCCTTCAGGCAGGGGAAGCCTATGGCTACACCTTC.

This clonotype was detected ten times or more. The chain recombines TRBV12-3 or TRBV12-4 with TRBJ1-1; weak D call: TRBD1 (6 bases). Trimming removed 5 bases at V and 11 bases at J, with 21 bases between. The CDR3 is made up of 14 amino acids. CDR3: CASSPAGALTLAFF. CDR3 DNA: TGTGCCAGCAGTCCGGCAGGGGCACTGACTTTGGCTTTCTTT.

The J gene is TRBJ2-7, the V gene TRBV20-1; 8 bases map to TRBD1. The CDR3 consists of 13 residues. Per germline, CDR1 DFQATT and CDR2 SNEGSKA (reference sequence). The trim removed 8 bases at V and 2 bases at J, leaving 8 bases unmatched. In nucleotides, the CDR3 is TGCAGTACTAAAGACAGGGGCCCCTACGAGCAGTACTTC. It encodes CSTKDRGPYEQYF.

This clonotype was observed at least ten times. The genes are TRBV20-1 and TRBJ1-3; D uncertain. CDR1 is DFQATT, CDR2 SNEGSKA, per germline (reference sequence). The CDR3 contains 13 residues. Trimming stripped 1 base from V and 0 bases from J, with 4 bases between. In nucleotides, the CDR3 is TGCAGTGCTAGAGTCCACTCTGGAAACACCATATATTTT. Amino acid sequence: CSARVHSGNTIYF.

This chain links TRBV4-2 with TRBJ2-3; possibly TRBD2 for D (5 bases). Germline V gene lookup returns CDR1 LGHNA and CDR2 YNFKEQ. The CDR3 contains 17 residues. V lost 1 base and J lost 5, with 19 bases in between. CDR3 sequence (DNA): TGTGCCAGCAGCCAAGGGTTCCTAGCCGTTGATTTAGATACGCAGTATTTT. The encoded protein is CASSQGFLAVDLDTQYF.

This chain uses TRBV12-3 or TRBV12-4 with TRBJ2-1, with D unclear. The CDR3 has 15 residues. The V end lost 2 bases, the J end lost 0 bases, and 8 bases lay between the germline ends. DNA of the CDR3: TGTGCCAGCAGTTTATTCAAGAGCTCCTACAATGAGCAGTTCTTC. Its translation is CASSLFKSSYNEQFF.

The chain has TRBV6-1 and TRBJ2-7; TRBD2 might be the D (7 bases). The germline V gene encodes CDR1 MNHNS and CDR2 SASEGT. The CDR3 spans 16 residues. V shed 5 bases and J shed 1 base, with 18 bases lying between them. The CDR3 DNA reads TGTGCCAGCAGTCCCCCAGCGGGACATCTTTCCTACGAGCAGTACTTC. This encodes CASSPPAGHLSYEQYF.